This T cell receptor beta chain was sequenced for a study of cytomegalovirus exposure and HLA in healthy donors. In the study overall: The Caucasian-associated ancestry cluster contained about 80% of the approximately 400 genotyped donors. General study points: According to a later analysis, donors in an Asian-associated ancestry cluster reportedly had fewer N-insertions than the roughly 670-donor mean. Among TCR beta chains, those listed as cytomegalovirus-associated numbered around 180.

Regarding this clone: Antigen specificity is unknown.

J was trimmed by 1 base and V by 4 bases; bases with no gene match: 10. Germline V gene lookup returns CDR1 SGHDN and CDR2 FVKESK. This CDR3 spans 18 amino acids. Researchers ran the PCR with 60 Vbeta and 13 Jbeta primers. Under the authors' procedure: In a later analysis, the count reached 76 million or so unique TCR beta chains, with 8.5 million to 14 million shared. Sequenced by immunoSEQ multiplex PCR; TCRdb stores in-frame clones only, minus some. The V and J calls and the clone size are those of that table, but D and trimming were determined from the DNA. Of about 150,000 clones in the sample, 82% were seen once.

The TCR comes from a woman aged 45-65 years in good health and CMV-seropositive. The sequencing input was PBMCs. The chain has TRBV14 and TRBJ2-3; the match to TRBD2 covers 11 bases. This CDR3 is CASSPRTRLAGRTDTQYF. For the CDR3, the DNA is TGTGCCAGCAGCCCTCGAACCAGACTAGCGGGACGCACAGATACGCAGTATTTT.